The present entry profiles one T cell receptor beta chain with its context. Its cognate antigen is unknown. Each TRB cDNA library was prepared by 5' RACE (with UMI labels). Using the 5' RACE reads, TCRdb records one entry per CDR3 protein without DNA. The sample holds 100,000 to 150,000 distinct CDR3 sequences. The sample originates from a study of CXCR3-negative and CXCR3-positive naive CD8 T cells. This CDR3 has 14 amino acids. Study-level findings and limits: TRB CDR3 properties indicated TCR strength, while surface CD5 was similar across naive subsets. CXCR3 levels fell partly with cryopreservation; most assays relied on fresh PBMCs. Relative to CXCR3-negative naive cells, CXCR3-positive naive cells had more hydrophobic TRB CDR3s. For memory CD8+ cells diversity was much lower, but both naive subsets had comparably high diversity. Similar TRBV-TRBJ usage was seen in naive cells (both CXCR3-negative and CXCR3-positive), but memory cells differed.

V usage is TRBV12-3 or TRBV12-4 and J usage is TRBJ2-1; the D gene TCRdb calls, TRBD1, cannot be checked with no DNA. Material: naive CXCR3+ CD8+ T cells from blood. Documented subset: CD45RO-CCR7+CD27+CD95- naive CD8+ T cells expressing CXCR3 (TNR3+). The clonotype was recovered from a human donor in good health. Some clones in this sample may be carry-over from other donors' samples. The CDR3 protein is CASTVWGIYNEQFF.